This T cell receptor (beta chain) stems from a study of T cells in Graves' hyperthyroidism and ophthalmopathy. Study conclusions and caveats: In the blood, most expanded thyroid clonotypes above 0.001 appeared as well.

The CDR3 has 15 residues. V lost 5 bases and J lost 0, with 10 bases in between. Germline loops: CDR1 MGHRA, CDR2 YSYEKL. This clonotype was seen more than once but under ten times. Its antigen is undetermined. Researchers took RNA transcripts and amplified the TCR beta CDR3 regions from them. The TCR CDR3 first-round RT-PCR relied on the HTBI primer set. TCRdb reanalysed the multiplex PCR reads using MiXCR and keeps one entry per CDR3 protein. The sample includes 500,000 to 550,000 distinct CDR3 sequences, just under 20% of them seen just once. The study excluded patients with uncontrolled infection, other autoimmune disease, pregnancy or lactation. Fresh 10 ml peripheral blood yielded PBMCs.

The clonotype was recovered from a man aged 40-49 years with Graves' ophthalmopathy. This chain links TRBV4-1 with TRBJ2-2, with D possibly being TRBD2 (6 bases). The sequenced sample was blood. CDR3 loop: CASSGRSSNTGELFF. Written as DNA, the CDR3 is TGCGCCAGCAGCGGGAGGTCATCGAACACCGGGGAGCTGTTTTTT.